This T cell receptor beta chain was profiled in a study of OX40 agonist ivuxolimab in advanced cancers. Regarding the research as a whole: Ivuxolimab, which targeted the costimulatory receptor OX40 (CD134), was an agonistic, fully human IgG2 monoclonal antibody. Peripheral TCRbeta sequencing was intended to test whether TCR sequence diversity was altered and clonal T-cell expansion was caused by ivuxolimab. The monotherapy dose-escalation portion (N = 52 patients) of the phase I ivuxolimab trial is reported in the paper. Prior anti-PD-1, anti-PD-L1 or anti-CTLA-4 therapy was permitted, and 30% to 50% of dose-escalation patients had received checkpoint inhibitors. The dose-escalation cohort was around 84% male with a mean age of about 65 years, ranging from 23 to 79. Intravenous ivuxolimab was administered to patients every 2 weeks at six dose levels: 0.01, 0.1, 0.3, 1.5, 3 and 10 mg/kg. Partial responses occurred in three dose-escalation patients, of whom one had hepatocellular carcinoma and two had cutaneous melanoma. Of the approximately 50 dose-escalation patients, hepatocellular carcinoma was present in around 20, melanoma in around 15, renal cell carcinoma in 9 and head and neck cancer in 9. General study outcomes and caveats: Low levels of normalized T-cell clonal expansion were also seen in some patients who did not respond. Clonal expansion of both CD4+ and CD8+ blood T cells was observed from baseline to week 6 at doses 0.1 to 3.0 mg/kg. The antigen specificity of the clonally expanded peripheral T cells was not determined. On average, CD8+ T cells showed more expanded clones than CD4+ T cells after ivuxolimab. In the 0.1-3.0 mg/kg groups, partial responders had among the lowest normalized peripheral clonal expansion, particularly in CD8+ T cells.

As concerns this clone: Its binding antigen is unknown. No quality values exist for individual bases; no much larger clone is one base distant.

Genomic DNA was isolated from the sorted cells so that the TCRbeta CDR3 region could be sequenced. The immunoSEQ Assay was used to sequence the TCRbeta CDR3 regions. This immuneACCESS table, as held by TCRdb, lists in-frame sequences with V and J called but not all clones. Of the missing ones, under half trace to an unresolved V gene in checked studies; the others have no known cause. The table for this sample lists about 65,000 clones; approximately 80% of them were counted only once. Around 2% of the sample goes to the ten largest clones. The trial excluded patients who had a history of autoimmune disease or were on systemic immunosuppression. Peripheral blood for TCR sequencing was collected from all dose cohorts at baseline, on cycle 4 day 1, and on cycle 7 day 1. Samples came from an open-label, multicenter, first-in-human phase I dose-escalation trial of ivuxolimab. Adults with locally advanced or metastatic head and neck squamous cell, hepatocellular, melanoma or renal cell carcinoma were enrolled in the trial. Before TCR sequencing, CD4+ T cells and CD8+ T cells from peripheral blood were sorted into separate populations.

CDR3 length: 17 amino acids, cysteine to phenylalanine. Kept here is only the CDR3 DNA, which spans 51 bases and is read in frame from base 1. CDR1 and CDR2 (SGHRS, YFSETQ) derive from the germline V gene. The junction shows trimming of 0 bases on V and 6 bases on J, and the gene matches do not reach 9 bases of it. Rearrangement joined TRBV5-1 to TRBJ2-5; 12 junctional bases match TRBD1. Source: CD4+ or CD8+ T cells sorted from blood, taken in a trial of the OX40 agonist ivuxolimab. The sequence came from an adult with an advanced solid tumor such as melanoma, head and neck, liver or kidney cancer. The bases read TGCGCCAGCAGCTTGGAACCCCAGGGACAGGGGGCGAAGACCCAGTACTTC. The translation is CASSLEPQGQGAKTQYF.